Shown below are 30 T cell receptor beta chains from a single sample sequenced in a study of tissue T cells after allogeneic stem cell transplantation. The repertoire was sequenced with immunoSEQ multiplex PCR; TCRdb's copy has only in-frame clones and lacks some. The sample carries more than 45,000 clones, around 70% recorded once. The sample was sorted cells pooled from one or two spleens. The receptors were gathered from a pool of C57BL/6 mice in good health.

Details on this clone: The gene names given are mouse names. The CDR3 end lies 1 residue beyond the end of the read and is filled in from the germline J gene. J is TRBJ2-7 and V is TRBV13-3; 11 nucleotides agree with TRBD2. Germline CDR1 and CDR2: NNHDY and SYVADS. V shed 8 bases and J 7 bases; nucleotides not matched to a gene: 5. The CDR3 is 12 amino acids. CDR3 sequence: CASTGGAREQYF. The DNA read from the CDR3 is TGTGCCAGTACTGGGGGGGCGCGGGAACAGTAC.

With respect to this clone: Each gene name is a mouse one. The read is 1 residue too short to cover the CDR3 end, so that end is filled in from the germline J gene. The V gene is TRBV20, the J gene TRBJ1-2; unclear D gene. The CDR3 sequence is 13 residues long. V was shortened by 3 bases and J by 4 bases, with 12 bases between the two germline ends. Germline V gene data show CDR1 as GFQATS and CDR2 as STVNSAI. CDR3 residues: CGARTRGGSDYTF. Incomplete CDR3 DNA: TGTGGTGCTAGAACGCGGGGTGGCTCCGACTACACC.

Notes on this clone: Gene names refer to mouse genes. The sequenced fragment ends 1 residue before the CDR3 boundary, so the rest is inferred from the germline J gene. This chain connects TRBV13-2 to TRBJ2-5; 8 bases align to TRBD2. Germline trimming cut 1 base from V and 2 bases from J; bases unmatched to any gene: 9. The CDR3 length is 17 residues. CDR1 is NNHNN, CDR2 SYGAGS, per germline (reference sequence). Incomplete CDR3 DNA: TGTGCCAGCGGTGATTGGGCTGGGGGGTTCGCCCAAGACACCCAGTAC. As protein: CASGDWAGGFAQDTQY. The CDR3 as a whole reads CASGDWAGGFAQDTQYF.

Details on this clone: Gene names denote mouse genes. With the read ending 1 residue before the CDR3 end, the germline J gene is used to fill in that end. This chain connects TRBV13-3 to TRBJ2-7; 7 bases are a match to TRBD2. The V and J ends lost 0 bases and 4 bases, in that order; junction bases with no gene match: 4. The CDR3 runs to 14 residues. From germline, CDR1 is NNHDY and CDR2 SYVADS. The CDR3 DNA, read in part, is TGTGCCAGCAGTGATGGCGGGGGGGGGTATGAACAGTAC. Amino acid sequence: CASSDGGGGYEQY. The full CDR3 reads CASSDGGGGYEQYF.

For this clone: Genes here carry mouse names. Read coverage stops 1 residue before the CDR3 terminus; the germline J gene supplies the remainder. The chain carries TRBV2 and TRBJ1-2; TRBD1 matches 8 bases. Germline trimming cut 3 bases from V and 0 bases from J; bases unmatched to any gene: 3. The CDR3 has 15 residues. CDR1 LGHNA and CDR2 YSYQKL come from the germline V gene. The CDR3 here is CASSHPGQANSDYTF. The sequenced CDR3 bases are TGTGCCAGCAGCCATCCGGGACAGGCAAACTCCGACTACACC. The full variable domain, its missing parts supplied by reference TRBV2 and TRBJ1-2, is DPKIIQKPKYLVAVTGSEKILICEQYLGHNAMYWYRQSAKKPLEFMFSYSYQKLMDNQTASSRFQPQSSKKNHLDLQITALKPDDSATYFCASSHPGQANSDYTFGSGTRLLVI.

For this clone: Gene names are mouse gene names. The read halts 1 residue ahead of the CDR3 end, with the missing end drawn from the germline J gene. This chain joins TRBV26 and TRBJ2-3; 11 positions match TRBD1. V gave up 4 bases and J gave up 8 bases; unmatched junction bases: 2. Germline V CDR1 and CDR2: KGHPV, FQNQEV (reference sequence). This CDR3 contains 13 residues. The CDR3 bases that were read are TGTGCCAGCAGTCGGACAGGGGGCGGAACGCTGTAT. Translated, it gives CASSRTGGGTLY. The CDR3 in its entirety is CASSRTGGGTLYF.

A remark on this clone: Mouse germline and gene names are used. The missing CDR3 end, 1 residue past where the read stops, is filled in from the germline J gene. V is TRBV1 and J is TRBJ2-4; 9 nucleotides agree with TRBD1. The V gene end was trimmed by 5 bases and the J gene end by 7 bases; junction bases not matched to a gene: 4. This CDR3 spans 13 amino acids. Germline lookup yields CDR1 NSQYPW and CDR2 LRSPGD (reference sequence). CDR3 DNA, as far as it was read: TGCACCTGCAGTCCGGGACAGGGAGACACCTTGTAC. Its protein product is CTCSPGQGDTLY. The CDR3, in full, reads CTCSPGQGDTLYF.

Turning to this clone: Mouse gene names and germline throughout. Other DNA sequences from this sample encode an identical CDR3 as well. CDR3 bases read: TGTGCCAGCAGTTTGGGGGTTTCCAACGAAAGATTATTT. Translation: CASSLGVSNERLF. The full CDR3 reads CASSLGVSNERLFF. The chain joins TRBV15 to TRBJ1-4, with D tentatively TRBD1 (5 bases). The read terminates 1 residue before the CDR3 end, so the remaining end is supplied by the germline J gene. There are 14 residues in the CDR3. Deletions cut 3 bases from V and 0 bases from J, with 5 bases between. The germline gives CDR1 SGHND, CDR2 FRSKSL.

This clone was counted between two and nine times. The gene names given are mouse names. The read gets to within 1 residue of the CDR3 end, and the germline J gene fills in the rest. In the same sample, other DNA sequences code for this CDR3. V gene TRBV13-3 combines with J gene TRBJ2-7; D gene unclear. The V end was cut by 0 bases, the J end by 4 bases, with 2 bases between. The germline V gene has CDR1 NNHDY and CDR2 SYVADS. The CDR3 sequence is 11 residues long. The DNA read from the CDR3 is TGTGCCAGCAGTGATGCATATGAACAGTAC. Encoded protein: CASSDAYEQY. The full CDR3 reads CASSDAYEQYF.

Details on this clone: Genes and germline come from the mouse. The read terminates 1 residue ahead of where the CDR3 ends, so the germline J gene completes it. The V gene is TRBV26, the J gene TRBJ2-7, with D maybe TRBD2 (7 bases). With 3 bases removed from V and 7 bases from J, the gap between germline ends came to 13 bases. Germline V CDR1 and CDR2: KGHPV, FQNQEV (reference sequence). CDR3 size: 13 residues. The CDR3 reads CASSLRGALEQYF. The covered CDR3 bases are TGTGCCAGCAGTCTCCGGGGGGCGCTAGAACAGTAC.

This clone occurred a few times. Mouse gene names and germline throughout. CDR3: CTCSAPGLGGREQYF. The part of the CDR3 DNA that was read is TGCACCTGCAGTGCACCGGGACTGGGGGGGCGCGAACAGTAC. The chain combines TRBV1 with TRBJ2-7; 14 bases fit TRBD2. With the read ending 1 residue before the CDR3 end, the germline J gene is used to fill in that end. Trimming at V came to 2 bases and at J to 7 bases, leaving 4 bases not matched to a gene. There are 15 residues in the CDR3. Germline CDR1 is NSQYPW and CDR2 is LRSPGD (reference sequence).

As regards this clone: Genes and germline are mouse. Read coverage stops 1 residue before the CDR3 terminus; the germline J gene supplies the remainder. The rearrangement joins TRBV13-3 to TRBJ2-4; D is unresolved. Trimming took 3 bases from V and 1 from J, leaving 3 bases between them. The CDR3 has 12 residues. Germline V lookup: CDR1 NNHDY, CDR2 SYVADS. The CDR3 here is CASSGGQNTLYF. The part of the CDR3 DNA that was read is TGTGCCAGCAGTGGTGGTCAAAACACCTTGTAC.

With regard to this clone: Genes and germline are mouse. Incomplete CDR3 DNA: TGTGCCAGCAGCCAAGAGGGGGGGGGCCAAGACACCCAGTAC. Translation gives CASSQEGGGQDTQY. The whole CDR3 sequence is CASSQEGGGQDTQYF. The chain couples TRBV5 to TRBJ2-5; 7 bases line up with TRBD2. Read coverage stops 1 residue before the CDR3 terminus; the germline J gene supplies the remainder. V lost 0 bases and J lost 2; bases outside the gene matches: 2. Germline CDR1 and CDR2: LGHNA and YNLKQL (reference sequence). The CDR3 is 15 residues long.

This clone was seen a few times. Mouse gene names and germline throughout. Sequencing ends 1 residue short of the CDR3 end; the germline J gene provides the rest. This chain uses TRBV13-3 with TRBJ2-7, with 9 bases that match TRBD2. Per germline, CDR1 NNHDY and CDR2 SYVADS. V dropped 6 bases and J dropped 1; count of bases not matched to a gene: 5. The CDR3 spans 14 residues. CDR3 amino acids: CASTRWGGSYEQYF. CDR3 bases read: TGTGCCAGCACGCGCTGGGGGGGGTCCTATGAACAGTAC.

Details on this clone: Genes and germline come from the mouse. The read comes to an end 1 residue before the CDR3 does, leaving the germline J gene to fill in the end. The chain carries TRBV16 and TRBJ2-1; no clear D gene. From germline, CDR1 is SGHSA and CDR2 FRNQAP. The CDR3 is 14 residues long. V lost 1 base, J lost 5 bases, and 9 bases lay in between. The DNA read from the CDR3 is TGTGCAAGCAGCTTAGTTGGGTGGGATGCTGAGCAGTTC. It yields the protein CASSLVGWDAEQF. The entire CDR3 is CASSLVGWDAEQFF.

Notes on this clone: Germline and genes: mouse. The read gets to within 1 residue of the CDR3 end, and the germline J gene fills in the rest. This chain connects TRBV4 to TRBJ2-1; D not certain. In germline, CDR1 is LGHDT, CDR2 YNNKQL (reference sequence). Trimming left V 5 bases short and J 4 bases short, with 9 bases between. There are 13 residues in the CDR3. The CDR3 loop reads CASSLGLYAEQFF. CDR3 bases read: TGTGCCAGCAGCCTCGGCCTGTATGCTGAGCAGTTC.

Concerning this clone itself: The gene names given are mouse names. The CDR3 reads CAWSQDWSSYEQYF. The CDR3 DNA, read in part, is TGTGCCTGGAGCCAGGACTGGAGCTCCTATGAACAGTAC. The chain is built from TRBV31 and TRBJ2-7; 7 nucleotides line up with TRBD2. The CDR3 end lies 1 residue beyond the end of the read and is filled in from the germline J gene. V trimming: 3 bases; J trimming: 0 bases; junction bases outside the gene matches: 5. The CDR3 totals 14 residues. Germline assignment: CDR1 GKSSPN and CDR2 SITVG.

As concerns this clone: Gene labels here are mouse ones. The read falls 1 residue short of the CDR3 end, and the missing part is taken from the germline J gene. The sample holds other DNA sequences that translate to the same CDR3. This rearrangement joins TRBV3 to TRBJ2-1; 11 bases line up with TRBD1. The CDR3 has 16 amino acids. J was trimmed by 3 bases and V by 1 base; bases with no gene match: 2. Germline lookup yields CDR1 SNHLY and CDR2 FYNGKV (reference sequence). The covered CDR3 bases are TGTGCCAGCAGCTTAGAAGGGACAGGGGGCTATGCTGAGCAGTTC. This translates into CASSLEGTGGYAEQF. The whole CDR3 reads CASSLEGTGGYAEQFF.

A note on this clone: Gene names follow the mouse nomenclature. The observed sequence ends 1 residue before the CDR3 terminus, with the missing tail filled in from the germline J gene. Distinct nucleotide sequences in the sample also encode this CDR3. The chain uses TRBV2 and TRBJ2-7, with 11 positions matching TRBD2. The CDR3 is made up of 14 amino acids. Germline V CDR1 and CDR2: LGHNA, YSYQKL. V shed 4 bases and J 3 bases; nucleotides not matched to a gene: 2. CDR3 loop: CASSPGTGGYEQYF. CDR3 DNA (partial): TGTGCCAGCAGCCCCGGGACTGGGGGCTATGAACAGTAC.

Remarks on this clone: Mouse gene names and germline throughout. The read is 1 residue too short to cover the CDR3 end, so that end is filled in from the germline J gene. V gene TRBV13-2 combines with J gene TRBJ1-1; 7 bases line up with TRBD1. With 6 bases clipped from V and 4 bases from J, the junction kept 3 bases outside the gene matches. Germline V gene lookup returns CDR1 NNHNN and CDR2 SYGAGS (reference sequence). CDR3 size: 12 residues. CDR3 sequence: CASVNRGTEVFF. CDR3 DNA (partial): TGTGCCAGCGTCAACAGGGGCACAGAAGTCTTC.

To note about this clone: Genes and germline come from the mouse. The read stops 1 residue short of the end of the CDR3; the missing end is completed from the germline J gene. This chain uses TRBV24 with TRBJ2-1, with D possibly matching TRBD2 (6 bases). V dropped 7 bases and J dropped 5 bases, with 9 bases sitting between them. This CDR3 region has 12 residues. Germline V lookup: CDR1 KGHTA, CDR2 FRNEEI. The covered CDR3 bases are TGTGCCAGCACTGGGGATAATGCTGAGCAGTTC. Its translation: CASTGDNAEQF. The entire CDR3 reads CASTGDNAEQFF.

By sample fraction, this clone is medium-sized. The listed genes are named as in mouse. The sequence runs out 1 residue before the end of the CDR3; the remainder is reconstructed from the germline J gene. The V and J genes are TRBV31 and TRBJ2-7, with 8 bases that match TRBD2. V gave up 0 bases and J gave up 4 bases; unmatched junction bases: 5. CDR1 GKSSPN and CDR2 SITVG come from the germline V gene. CDR3 length equals 14 residues. The CDR3 sequence: CAWSLKGGRYEQYF. The part of the CDR3 DNA that was read is TGTGCCTGGAGTCTAAAGGGGGGGCGGTATGAACAGTAC.

Turning to this clone: Gene names are the mouse ones. The read comes to an end 1 residue before the CDR3 does, leaving the germline J gene to fill in the end. The chain couples TRBV19 to TRBJ2-4, with a weak D call TRBD1 (6 bases). The CDR3 consists of 14 residues. Germline V gives CDR1 FNHDT, CDR2 SITEND (reference sequence). Trimming took 4 bases from V and 0 from J, leaving 9 bases between them. The DNA read from the CDR3 is TGTGCCAGCAGTCAAACAGGGAGTCAAAACACCTTGTAC. Protein: CASSQTGSQNTLY. The CDR3 as a whole reads CASSQTGSQNTLYF. Filled out from reference TRBV19 and TRBJ2-4, the complete variable domain reads GGIITQTPKFLIGQEGQKLTLKCQQNFNHDTMYWYRQDSGKGLRLIYYSITENDLQKGDLSEGYDASREKKSSFSLTVTSAQKNEMAVFLCASSQTGSQNTLYFGAGTRLSVL.

A remark on this clone: Any gene name here is a mouse gene name. The read terminates 1 residue before the CDR3 end, so the remaining end is supplied by the germline J gene. V and J are TRBV29 and TRBJ2-3, with D possibly being TRBD1 (5 bases). CDR3 length equals 13 residues. Between the trimmed V and J ends, which lost 7 bases and 0 bases, there was a span of 8 bases. Germline V gene sequence: CDR1 MSHET, CDR2 SYDVDS. The CDR3: CASMTDSAETLYF. The CDR3 bases that were read are TGTGCTAGCATGACAGATAGTGCAGAAACGCTGTAT.

Worth noting for this clone: Gene and germline names: mouse. The read terminates 1 residue ahead of where the CDR3 ends, so the germline J gene completes it. Other DNA sequences in the sample encode the same CDR3. V and J are TRBV13-2 and TRBJ2-1; a weak D match, TRBD1 (6 bases). Germline lookup yields CDR1 NNHNN and CDR2 SYGAGS (reference sequence). Trimming removed 5 bases at V and 6 bases at J, with 12 bases between. CDR3 length: 13 amino acids. The sequenced part of the CDR3 DNA is TGTGCCAGCGGCGAAAGGGGGTTTGCTGAGCAGTTC. The encoded protein is CASGERGFAEQF. The CDR3 reads in full as CASGERGFAEQFF.

As to this clone: Each gene name is a mouse one. The read terminates 1 residue before the CDR3 end, so the remaining end is supplied by the germline J gene. The chain is built from TRBV16 and TRBJ2-2; no firm D call. V lost 2 bases and J lost 0, with 4 bases in between. Germline CDR1 SGHSA, CDR2 FRNQAP. The length of the CDR3 is 14 residues. The sequenced CDR3 bases are TGTGCAAGCAGCTTAAGTGCAAACACCGGGCAGCTCTAC. Protein sequence: CASSLSANTGQLY. The full CDR3 protein reads CASSLSANTGQLYF.

Points on this clone: Gene names and germline refer to mouse. The CDR3 end is not reached by the read, which stops 1 residue before it; the germline J gene fills it in. This chain joins TRBV13-2 and TRBJ1-1; perhaps TRBD1 as D (6 bases). Trimming pared 0 bases from V and 0 bases from J, leaving 9 bases between. Germline V lookup: CDR1 NNHNN, CDR2 SYGAGS (reference sequence). The CDR3 contains 15 residues. The covered CDR3 bases are TGTGCCAGCGGTGATGCAAGGACAGCAAACACAGAAGTCTTC. This sequence encodes CASGDARTANTEVF. The CDR3 reads in full as CASGDARTANTEVFF.

A remark on this clone: The genes are named according to mouse. The read is 1 residue too short to cover the CDR3 end, so that end is filled in from the germline J gene. The same CDR3 can be traced to other DNA sequences in this sample. This sequence joins TRBV19 and TRBJ2-2; 8 nucleotides agree with TRBD1. Germline CDR1 and CDR2: FNHDT and SITEND (reference sequence). V dropped 5 bases and J dropped 0; count of bases not matched to a gene: 0. CDR3 size: 14 residues. The CDR3 bases that were read are TGTGCCAGCAGGACAGGGGCAAACACCGGGCAGCTCTAC. It yields the protein CASRTGANTGQLY. Given in full, the CDR3 is CASRTGANTGQLYF.

In the case of this clone: Here the gene names and germline are mouse. The read ends 1 residue shy of where the CDR3 ends; the end is completed using the germline J gene. The rearrangement uses TRBV13-3 and TRBJ1-3; a weak D match, TRBD1 (5 bases). V lost 4 bases, J lost 0 bases, and 11 bases lay in between. Per the germline V gene, CDR1 is NNHDY and CDR2 is SYVADS. This CDR3 is 15 amino acids long. The sequenced part of the CDR3 DNA is TGTGCCAGCAGTTCTCCAGGGAATTCTGGAAATACGCTCTAT. This encodes CASSSPGNSGNTLY. The whole CDR3 sequence reads CASSSPGNSGNTLYF.

As to this clone: These gene names are mouse names. The read gets to within 1 residue of the CDR3 end, and the germline J gene fills in the rest. The chain employs TRBV12-2 and TRBJ2-4, with TRBD2 matching 9 bases. J gave up 0 bases and V 0 bases, and 3 bases lay outside the gene matches. Germline lookup yields CDR1 SGHLS and CDR2 HYDKME. CDR3 length: 16 residues. CDR3 region: CASSLDWGSSQNTLYF. The DNA read from the CDR3 is TGTGCCAGCTCTCTCGACTGGGGGTCTAGTCAAAACACCTTGTAC.